The 24 T cell receptor beta chains presented below share a single source sample, sequenced in a study of blood T cell repertoires in COVID-19. Produced via immunoSEQ multiplex PCR; TCRdb's table is partial and in-frame only. This table has 35,000 to 45,000 clones, about 85% appearing once. The sample was peripheral blood. These TCRs come from a human donor in a cohort sampled during active COVID-19.

The chain has TRBV2 and TRBJ1-6; D unclear. This CDR3 contains 13 residues. The ends were cut back, 5 bases at V and 8 bases at J, with 10 bases in the middle. The germline V gene encodes CDR1 SNHLY and CDR2 FYNNEI. CDR3 sequence reads: CASSRGWDSPLHF. CDR3 nucleotides: TGTGCCAGCAGTCGGGGATGGGATTCACCCCTCCACTTT.

The J gene is TRBJ2-7, the V gene TRBV28; a possible D gene is TRBD1 (5 bases). Per the germline V gene, CDR1 is MDHEN and CDR2 is SYDVKM. Trimming removed 2 bases from V and 3 bases from J, with 17 bases in between. CDR3 length equals 16 residues. The CDR3 loop is CASSLEGASGIYEQYF. For the CDR3, the DNA is TGTGCCAGCAGTTTAGAAGGGGCGTCAGGGATCTACGAGCAGTACTTC.

This chain links TRBV5-6 with TRBJ1-2, with no clear D. V lost 3 bases to trimming and J lost 4 bases, with 4 bases between them. Germline V gene lookup returns CDR1 SGHDT and CDR2 YYEEEE. CDR3 size: 11 residues. The CDR3: CASSYSYGYTF. In nucleotides, the CDR3 is TGTGCCAGCAGCTACAGCTATGGCTACACCTTC.

The table lists this clone with a few counts. J is TRBJ1-6 and V is TRBV6-7; no firm D call. TRBV6-7 is noted as an ORF with a role that remains uncertain. This CDR3 is built from 14 residues. V was clipped by 7 bases and J by 9 bases, with 16 bases between them. Here the CDR3 DNA reads TGTGCCAGCAAAGCCCCGGGAGAACGTTCACCCCTCCACTTT. Translating gives CASKAPGERSPLHF.

V is TRBV6-2 or TRBV6-3 and J is TRBJ2-7; D unresolved. The V and J ends lost 2 bases and 0 bases respectively, with 8 bases between them. CDR3 length: 14 amino acids. Per the germline V gene, CDR1 is MNHEY and CDR2 is SVGEGT. The CDR3 region has the DNA TGTGCCAGCAGTTACAGCTTAGTCTCCTACGAGCAGTACTTC. As protein: CASSYSLVSYEQYF.

This clone was counted only a few times. V gene TRBV9 combines with J gene TRBJ2-7; 7 bases align to TRBD1. V lost 0 bases and J lost 3; bases outside the gene matches: 6. Germline V gene data show CDR1 as SGDLS and CDR2 as YYNGEE. There are 15 residues in the CDR3. The CDR3 sequence: CASSVEGAWGYEQYF. The CDR3 region has the DNA TGTGCCAGCAGCGTAGAGGGGGCATGGGGCTACGAGCAGTACTTC.

V is TRBV15 and J is TRBJ2-1, with D tentatively TRBD2 (5 bases). In germline, CDR1 is LNHNV, CDR2 YYDKDF (reference sequence). CDR3 length: 15 residues. V dropped 5 bases and J dropped 1 base, with 12 bases sitting between them. The CDR3 region is CATSGPSGSYNEQFF. For the CDR3, the DNA is TGTGCCACCAGCGGTCCCTCGGGGTCCTACAATGAGCAGTTCTTC.

The chain carries TRBV5-1 and TRBJ2-3, with TRBD2 identical over 7 bases. V trimming: 0 bases; J trimming: 5 bases; junction bases outside the gene matches: 3. Per germline, CDR1 SGHRS and CDR2 YFSETQ. The CDR3 length is 14 residues. CDR3 in DNA: TGCGCCAGCAGCTTGGCCCTAGCGGTAGATACGCAGTATTTT. Its translation: CASSLALAVDTQYF.

This clone appeared a few times. The rearrangement uses TRBV19 and TRBJ1-2; D uncertain. V lost 2 bases, J lost 7 bases, and 14 bases lay in between. Germline lookup yields CDR1 LNHDA and CDR2 SQIVND (reference sequence). This CDR3 is built from 14 residues. CDR3 DNA: TGTGCCAGTAGTATAACTGGAGGTGGCGGTGGCTACACCTTC. It specifies CASSITGGGGGYTF.

This rearrangement joins TRBV11-1 to TRBJ2-3; 10 bases are shared with TRBD2. The CDR3 spans 15 residues. Germline V gene data show CDR1 as SGHAT and CDR2 as FQDESV (reference sequence). Trimming took 5 bases from V and 3 from J; bases not matched to a gene: 5. The CDR3, as DNA: TGTGCCAGCAGCCCCAGCGGGGGGGAAACAGATACGCAGTATTTT. Translation: CASSPSGGETDTQYF.

The chain joins TRBV19 to TRBJ1-6, with TRBD1 identical over 7 bases. Germline assignment: CDR1 LNHDA and CDR2 SQIVND (reference sequence). The CDR3 totals 14 residues. J was trimmed by 6 bases and V by 3 bases; bases with no gene match: 2. The CDR3 loop reads CASSITGVNSPLHF. The CDR3 region has the DNA TGTGCCAGTAGTATCACAGGGGTTAATTCACCCCTCCACTTT.

The V and J genes are TRBV6-5 and TRBJ1-5, with a possible D match to TRBD1 (5 bases). This CDR3 region has 15 residues. Trimming removed 6 bases at V and 3 bases at J, with 15 bases between. Germline V lookup: CDR1 MNHEY, CDR2 SVGAGI. In DNA, the CDR3 is TGTGCCAGCAGGTCTCCCGCGGGACTCAATCAGCCCCAGCATTTT. This sequence encodes CASRSPAGLNQPQHF.

This chain uses TRBV5-1 with TRBJ2-6; D may be TRBD1 (5 bases). From germline, CDR1 is SGHRS and CDR2 YFSETQ. The CDR3 is made up of 16 amino acids. V was pared by 4 bases and J by 0 bases, with 11 bases between. CDR3 sequence reads: CASSPQTASGANVLTF. CDR3 coding DNA: TGCGCCAGCAGCCCGCAGACAGCCTCTGGGGCCAACGTCCTGACTTTC.

The chain combines TRBV14 with TRBJ2-3; D is ambiguous. V was pared by 8 bases and J by 3 bases, with 12 bases between. The CDR3 extends over 13 amino acids. Germline CDR1 is SGHDN and CDR2 is FVKESK. The CDR3 nucleotides are TGTGCCAGCGCGCTGGCCGGGACAGATACGCAGTATTTT. This translates into CASALAGTDTQYF.

The V gene is TRBV4-3, the J gene TRBJ1-2; 7 nucleotides align to TRBD1. V was clipped by 4 bases and J by 6 bases; unmatched bases: 14. The CDR3 covers 16 residues. CDR1 LGHNA and CDR2 YSLEER come from the germline V gene. The CDR3 sequence: CASSLLGRQGKDGYTF. The CDR3 DNA reads TGCGCCAGCAGCCTTCTAGGTCGACAGGGCAAAGATGGCTACACCTTC.

This chain connects TRBV4-2 to TRBJ2-7, with D unresolved. Looked up from germline, CDR1 is LGHNA and CDR2 is YNFKEQ. This CDR3 contains 12 residues. V lost 1 base and J lost 3, with 4 bases in between. CDR3 DNA: TGTGCCAGCAGCCAAGTCCTCTACGAGCAGTACTTC. Residues: CASSQVLYEQYF.

This clone showed up just a few times. The chain joins TRBV11-2 to TRBJ2-1; 7 nucleotides agree with TRBD1. The germline CDR1 and CDR2 sequences are SGHAT and FQNNGV. CDR3 size: 16 residues. Trimming at V came to 5 bases and at J to 2 bases, leaving 9 bases not matched to a gene. In DNA, the CDR3 is TGTGCCAGCAGCAGCTTGAGGGGGCGGGCCTACAATGAGCAGTTCTTC. The encoded protein is CASSSLRGRAYNEQFF.

This chain uses TRBV12-3 or TRBV12-4 with TRBJ1-5; 7 bases fit TRBD1. The CDR3 is 13 amino acids. V dropped 5 bases and J dropped 9; count of bases not matched to a gene: 7. CDR3 coding DNA: TGTGCCAGCAGTCCAACAGGGGCTCGGCCCCAGCATTTT. This encodes CASSPTGARPQHF.

The CDR3 nucleotides are TGTGCCAGCAGTGAACAGGGATTTCCGGAGACCCAGTACTTC. Amino acids: CASSEQGFPETQYF. V and J are TRBV2 and TRBJ2-5; D perhaps matches TRBD1 (5 bases). From germline, CDR1 is SNHLY and CDR2 FYNNEI. Trimming removed 2 bases from V and 5 bases from J, with 12 bases in between. CDR3 length: 14 residues.

The chain employs TRBV10-3 and TRBJ2-7; 10 nucleotides line up with TRBD1. The CDR3 is made up of 15 amino acids. Germline V CDR1 and CDR2: ENHRY, SYGVKD. Losses at the gene ends were 6 bases for V and 0 bases for J; bases not matched to a gene: 5. In DNA, the CDR3 is TGTGCCATCAGCATCGGGACAGGGGCCTCCTACGAGCAGTACTTC. Its protein product is CAISIGTGASYEQYF.

The chain joins TRBV6-5 to TRBJ2-1, with D uncertain. Trimming took 5 bases from V and 4 from J, leaving 15 bases between them. CDR1 and CDR2 (germline): MNHEY, SVGAGI. CDR3 length: 15 residues. The chain's CDR3 is CASSNAAAVYNEQFF. The CDR3 nucleotides are TGTGCCAGCAGTAACGCGGCAGCCGTTTACAATGAGCAGTTCTTC.

The genes are TRBV28 and TRBJ1-6, with D unclear. V was clipped by 11 bases and J by 8 bases, with 10 bases between them. The germline gives CDR1 MDHEN, CDR2 SYDVKM. CDR3 length: 11 amino acids. The CDR3 loop reads CAGSGDSPLHF. The CDR3 DNA sequence: TGTGCCGGCTCCGGGGATTCACCCCTCCACTTT.

The chain uses TRBV28 and TRBJ2-1; TRBD2 is a possible D gene (7 bases). This CDR3 is built from 16 residues. V was trimmed by 6 bases and J by 3 bases, leaving 18 bases between them. Germline values: CDR1 MDHEN, CDR2 SYDVKM. The CDR3 nucleotides are TGTGCCAGCAGCCGTAATGGGGGCGGGGGCTACAATGAGCAGTTCTTC. Translated: CASSRNGGGGYNEQFF.

The table lists this clone with a count of one. The rearrangement uses TRBV15 and TRBJ1-6; D remains ambiguous. There are 12 residues in the CDR3. The germline V and J ends were trimmed by 6 bases and 8 bases, with 8 bases remaining between them. Germline V gene data show CDR1 as LNHNV and CDR2 as YYDKDF (reference sequence). CDR3 protein: CATRSGDSPLHF. The CDR3, as DNA: TGTGCCACCAGGTCCGGGGATTCACCCCTCCACTTT.